Each of the 5 T cell receptor beta chains below was sequenced from the same sample in a study of cytomegalovirus exposure and HLA in healthy donors. This PCR relied on a set of 60 Vbeta primers and 13 Jbeta primers. TCRdb keeps only in-frame clones here, not all; method: immunoSEQ multiplex PCR. This table has some 110,000 clones, roughly four fifths appearing once. The sample comprised PBMCs. The receptor set was obtained from a man aged 45 to 65 in good health and CMV-seropositive.

The chain employs TRBV5-4 and TRBJ1-2, with a weak D call TRBD1 (6 bases). The V end lost 1 base, the J end lost 8 bases, and 12 bases lay between the germline ends. The CDR3 sequence is 13 residues long. Germline assignment: CDR1 SGHNT and CDR2 YYREEE (reference sequence). CDR3: CASSLTGGLGYTF. CDR3 sequence (DNA): TGTGCCAGCAGCTTGACGGGGGGGCTCGGCTACACCTTC.

V usage is TRBV7-9 and J usage is TRBJ2-2; D is possibly TRBD2 (5 bases). The CDR3 is 13 residues long. The V end lost 8 bases, the J end lost 0 bases, and 7 bases lay between the germline ends. CDR1 and CDR2 from the germline V gene are SEHNR and FQNEAQ (reference sequence). DNA of the CDR3: TGTGCCAGCTTGCGGGCGAACACCGGGGAGCTGTTTTTT. Translating gives CASLRANTGELFF.

The chain joins TRBV7-9 to TRBJ2-5; 14 nucleotides match TRBD2. The CDR3 has 16 residues. The trim removed 5 bases at V and 4 bases at J, leaving 6 bases unmatched. Germline assignment: CDR1 SEHNR and CDR2 FQNEAQ (reference sequence). CDR3 protein: CASSLPGLAGAETQYF. CDR3 bases: TGTGCCAGCAGCCTGCCGGGACTAGCGGGAGCAGAGACCCAGTACTTC. Variable domain in full (rest from reference TRBV7-9 and TRBJ2-5): DTGVSQNPRHKITKRGQNVTFRCDPISEHNRLYWYRQTLGQGPEFLTYFQNEAQLEKSRLLSDRFSAERPKGSFSTLEIQRTEQGDSAMYLCASSLPGLAGAETQYFGPGTRLLVL.

The J gene is TRBJ1-1, the V gene TRBV6-5; D unclear. Germline CDR1 and CDR2: MNHEY and SVGAGI. The CDR3 consists of 14 residues. Trimming took 0 bases from V and 5 from J, leaving 10 bases between them. The CDR3 protein is CASSYSPFSTEAFF. CDR3 nucleotides: TGTGCCAGCAGTTACTCTCCTTTTAGTACTGAAGCTTTCTTT.

This clone was found once. Other DNA sequences of this sample code for an identical CDR3. J is TRBJ1-6 and V is TRBV5-6; 9 nucleotides match TRBD1. The J segment lost 7 bases and the V segment lost 5 bases, leaving 4 bases of the junction unmatched. The CDR3 runs to 14 residues. From germline, CDR1 is SGHDT and CDR2 YYEEEE. For the CDR3, the DNA is TGTGCCAGCAGGTCGGGACAGGGAAATTCACCCCTCCACTTT. Translation gives CASRSGQGNSPLHF.